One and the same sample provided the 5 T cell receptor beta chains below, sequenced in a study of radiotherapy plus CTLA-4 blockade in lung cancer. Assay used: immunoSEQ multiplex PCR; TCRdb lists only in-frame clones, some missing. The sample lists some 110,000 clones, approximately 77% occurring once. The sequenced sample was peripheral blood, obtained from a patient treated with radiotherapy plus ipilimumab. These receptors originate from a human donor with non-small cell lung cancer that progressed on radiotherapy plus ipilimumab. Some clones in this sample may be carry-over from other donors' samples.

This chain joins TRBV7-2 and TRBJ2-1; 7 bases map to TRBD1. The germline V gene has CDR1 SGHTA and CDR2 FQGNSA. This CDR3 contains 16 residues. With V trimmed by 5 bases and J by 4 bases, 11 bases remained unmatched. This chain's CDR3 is CASSPAPGQRYNEQFF. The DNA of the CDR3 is TGTGCCAGCAGCCCCGCCCCGGGACAGAGATACAATGAGCAGTTCTTC.

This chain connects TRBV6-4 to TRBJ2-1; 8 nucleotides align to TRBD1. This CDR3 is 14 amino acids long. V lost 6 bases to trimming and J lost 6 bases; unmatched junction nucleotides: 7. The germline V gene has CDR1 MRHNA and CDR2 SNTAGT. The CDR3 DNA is TGTGCCAGCAGCCTACAGGGGGAGAGCAATGAGCAGTTCTTC. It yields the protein CASSLQGESNEQFF.

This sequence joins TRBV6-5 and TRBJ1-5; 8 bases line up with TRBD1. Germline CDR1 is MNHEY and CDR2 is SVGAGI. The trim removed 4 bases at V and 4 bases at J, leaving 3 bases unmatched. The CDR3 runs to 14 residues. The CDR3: CASSSTGGNQPQHF. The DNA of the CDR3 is TGTGCCAGCAGTTCCACAGGGGGGAATCAGCCCCAGCATTTT.

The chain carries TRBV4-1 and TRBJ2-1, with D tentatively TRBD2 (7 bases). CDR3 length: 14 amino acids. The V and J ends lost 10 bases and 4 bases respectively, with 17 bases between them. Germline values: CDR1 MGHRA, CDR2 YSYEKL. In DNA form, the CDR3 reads TGCGCCACCACCAAGGGGGGGAGTTACAATGAGCAGTTCTTC. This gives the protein CATTKGGSYNEQFF.

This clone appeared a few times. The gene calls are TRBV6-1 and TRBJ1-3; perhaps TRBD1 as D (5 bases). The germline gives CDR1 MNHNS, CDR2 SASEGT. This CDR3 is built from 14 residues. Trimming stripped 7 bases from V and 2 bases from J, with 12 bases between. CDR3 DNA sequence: TGTGCCAGCACCTTCGGGACCGCTGGAAACACCATATATTTT. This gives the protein CASTFGTAGNTIYF.